This section outlines one TCR beta chain sequence together with its context. Its antigen is unidentified. MiXCR, applied by TCRdb to the reads, yields one record per CDR3 protein. In the table there are about 260,000 distinct CDR3 sequences, roughly an eighth of which are singletons. The sample originates from a study of T cell repertoires in cytomegalovirus infection. About the study: Public TCR beta signatures indicated both CMV infection and matching HLA type.

The CDR3 spans 14 residues. The germline CDR1 and CDR2 sequences are SNHLY and FYNNEI. J lost 6 bases, V lost 5 bases, and 5 bases had no gene match. Regarding the study as a whole: It was HLA-C-restricted CMV-specific TCR beta clonotypes that dominated the response ex vivo. Cumulated frequencies of public TCR beta families served to identify carriers of CMV plus the relevant HLA.

The clonotype originates from a human donor in good health (CMV status not recorded). Some clones in this sample may be carry-over from other donors' samples. This chain links TRBV2 with TRBJ2-1; 9 nucleotides align to TRBD2. The sequenced material came from PBMCs. The CDR3 here is CASSPGTSSNEQFF. The CDR3, as DNA: TGTGCCAGCAGTCCCGGGACTAGCAGCAATGAGCAGTTCTTC.